This T cell receptor (beta chain) is from a study of cytomegalovirus exposure and HLA in healthy donors. About the research overall: The Caucasian-associated ancestry cluster held around 81% of roughly 400 genotyped donors.

This cohort consisted of healthy bone marrow donors. PCR primers comprised 60 Vbeta and 13 Jbeta primers. Profiling relied on immunoSEQ multiplex PCR, and the TCRdb table lists in-frame clones only, not all of them. The sample has around 180,000 clones; 81% are singletons. Germline V gives CDR1 SGDLS, CDR2 YYNGEE. This CDR3 has 15 residues. Trimming at V came to 1 base and at J to 8 bases, leaving 7 bases not matched to a gene. Broader study findings: The later analysis indicated that the majority of CMV-associated TCR beta chains appeared HLA-restricted. Being productive about 87% or about 30% of the time was typical of most TCR beta V segments in an earlier analysis.

Worth noting for this clone: The target antigen is unknown.

This chain uses TRBV9 with TRBJ2-1; 9 positions match TRBD2. This sequence was found in a man aged 18-30 years in good health and CMV-seronegative. Input material: PBMCs. CDR3 amino acids: CASSVFAGGLDEQFF. CDR3 coding DNA: TGTGCCAGCAGCGTATTTGCGGGAGGGTTGGATGAGCAGTTCTTC.